This T cell receptor beta chain was captured in a study of blood T cell repertoires in COVID-19. CDR1 is SNHLY and CDR2 is FYNNEI in the germline V gene. The CDR3 spans 16 residues. J was trimmed by 5 bases and V by 5 bases; bases with no gene match: 8. Sequenced by immunoSEQ multiplex PCR; TCRdb stores in-frame clones only, minus some. The data hold approximately 190,000 clones, with about four fifths observed a single time. The source material was peripheral blood. The sequence came from a woman in her sixties or seventies with active or convalescent COVID-19. The chain uses TRBV2 and TRBJ2-2; TRBD1 matches at 10 bases. The CDR3 sequence: CASSHQGTGATGELFF. The DNA of the CDR3 is TGTGCCAGCAGTCACCAGGGGACAGGGGCGACCGGGGAGCTGTTTTTT. Complete variable domain (other parts from reference TRBV2 and TRBJ2-2): EPEVTQTPSHQVTQMGQEVILRCVPISNHLYFYWYRQILGQKVEFLVSFYNNEISEKSEIFDDQFSVERPDGSNFTLKIRSTKLEDSAMYFCASSHQGTGATGELFFGEGSRLTVL.